This TCR beta chain came from a study of blood T cell repertoires in COVID-19. About the study: Samples taken during acute and convalescent COVID-19 were collected in the United States, Italy and Spain.

Unmatched junction bases numbered 9, after V lost 5 bases and J lost 6 bases. This CDR3 contains 15 residues. Germline assignment: CDR1 MNHEY and CDR2 SVGEGT. TCRdb keeps only in-frame clones here, not all; method: immunoSEQ multiplex PCR. The sample records 240,000 or so clones, roughly 83% being singletons. The chain couples TRBV6-2 or TRBV6-3 to TRBJ1-5; 8 nucleotides align to TRBD1. Sequenced sample: peripheral blood. The clonotype originates from a woman older than 75 with acute or convalescent COVID-19. The DNA for the CDR3 is TGTGCCAGCAGTACCCCTCAGGGGGCGAGTCAGCCCCAGCATTTT. It specifies CASSTPQGASQPQHF.